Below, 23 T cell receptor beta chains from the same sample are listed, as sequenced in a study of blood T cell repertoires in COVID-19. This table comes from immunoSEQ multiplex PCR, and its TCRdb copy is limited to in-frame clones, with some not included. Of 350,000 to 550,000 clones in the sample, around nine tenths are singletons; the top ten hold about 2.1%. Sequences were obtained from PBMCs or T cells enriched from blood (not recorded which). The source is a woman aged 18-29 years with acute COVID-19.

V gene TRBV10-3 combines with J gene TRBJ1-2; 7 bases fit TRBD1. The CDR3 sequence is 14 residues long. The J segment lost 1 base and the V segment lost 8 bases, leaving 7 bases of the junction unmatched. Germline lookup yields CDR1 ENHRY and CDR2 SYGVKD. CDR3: CAIAGQSINYGYTF. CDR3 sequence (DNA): TGTGCCATCGCGGGACAGTCAATTAACTATGGCTACACCTTC.

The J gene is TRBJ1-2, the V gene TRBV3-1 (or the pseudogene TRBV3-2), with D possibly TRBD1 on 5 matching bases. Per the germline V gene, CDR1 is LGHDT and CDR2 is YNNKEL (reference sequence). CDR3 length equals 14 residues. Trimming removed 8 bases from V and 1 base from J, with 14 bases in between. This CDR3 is CASDGGRSNYGYTF. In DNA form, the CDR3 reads TGTGCCAGCGACGGGGGACGAAGTAACTATGGCTACACCTTC.

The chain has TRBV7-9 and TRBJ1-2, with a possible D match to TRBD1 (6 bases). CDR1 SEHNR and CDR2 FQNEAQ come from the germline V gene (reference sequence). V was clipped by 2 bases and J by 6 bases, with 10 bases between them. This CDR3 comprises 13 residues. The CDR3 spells CASSLTGPDGYTF. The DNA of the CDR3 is TGTGCCAGCAGCTTAACAGGGCCCGATGGCTACACCTTC.

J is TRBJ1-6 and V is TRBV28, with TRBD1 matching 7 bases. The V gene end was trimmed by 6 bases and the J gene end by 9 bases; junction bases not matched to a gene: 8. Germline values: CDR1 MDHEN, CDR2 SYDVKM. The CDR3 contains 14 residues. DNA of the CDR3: TGTGCCAGCAGCCTCAGGGGGGCGGGTTCACCCCTCCACTTT. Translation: CASSLRGAGSPLHF.

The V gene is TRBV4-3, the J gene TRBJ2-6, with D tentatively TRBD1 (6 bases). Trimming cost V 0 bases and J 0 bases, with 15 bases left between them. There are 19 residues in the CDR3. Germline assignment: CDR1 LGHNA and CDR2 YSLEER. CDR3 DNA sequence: TGCGCCAGCAGCCAAGAATCCGGATACAGGGTCTCTGGGGCCAACGTCCTGACTTTC. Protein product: CASSQESGYRVSGANVLTF.

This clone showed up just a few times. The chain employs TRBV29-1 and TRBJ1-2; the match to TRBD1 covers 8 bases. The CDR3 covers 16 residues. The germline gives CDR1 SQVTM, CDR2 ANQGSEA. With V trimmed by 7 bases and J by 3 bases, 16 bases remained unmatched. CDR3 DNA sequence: TGCAGCGCCGAGTCCAGGGGGCAGATCGCCGACTATGGCTACACCTTC. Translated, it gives CSAESRGQIADYGYTF. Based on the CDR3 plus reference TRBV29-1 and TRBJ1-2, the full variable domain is SAVISQKPSRDICQRGTSLTIQCQVDSQVTMMFWYRQQPGQSLTLIATANQGSEATYESGFVIDKFPISRPNLTFSTLTVSNMSPEDSSIYLCSAESRGQIADYGYTFGSGTRLTVV.

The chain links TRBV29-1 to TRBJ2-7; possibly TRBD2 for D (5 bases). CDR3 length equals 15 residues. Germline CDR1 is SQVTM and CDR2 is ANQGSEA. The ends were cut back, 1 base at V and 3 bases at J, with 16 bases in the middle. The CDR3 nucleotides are TGCAGCGTTGAAGCTTCGCGGGCAGGCTACTACGAGCAGTACTTC. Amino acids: CSVEASRAGYYEQYF.

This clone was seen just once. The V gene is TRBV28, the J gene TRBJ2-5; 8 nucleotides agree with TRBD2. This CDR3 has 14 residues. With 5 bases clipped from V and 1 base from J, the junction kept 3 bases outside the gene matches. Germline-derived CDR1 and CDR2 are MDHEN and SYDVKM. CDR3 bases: TGTGCCAGCAGTCCTACTAGCGGCCAAGAGACCCAGTACTTC. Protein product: CASSPTSGQETQYF.

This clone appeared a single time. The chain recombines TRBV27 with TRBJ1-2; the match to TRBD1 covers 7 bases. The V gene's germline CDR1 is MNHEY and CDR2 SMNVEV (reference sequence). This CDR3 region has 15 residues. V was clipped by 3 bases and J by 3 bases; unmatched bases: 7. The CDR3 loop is CASSFYRGNDYGYTF. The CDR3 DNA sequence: TGTGCCAGCAGTTTCTACAGGGGTAATGACTATGGCTACACCTTC.

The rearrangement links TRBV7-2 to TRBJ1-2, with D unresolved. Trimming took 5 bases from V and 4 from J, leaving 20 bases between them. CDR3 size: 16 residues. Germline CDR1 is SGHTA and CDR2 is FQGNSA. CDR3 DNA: TGTGCCAGCAGCCCGTATTTAGTGCCAGGTGGCTATGGCTACACCTTC. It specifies CASSPYLVPGGYGYTF.

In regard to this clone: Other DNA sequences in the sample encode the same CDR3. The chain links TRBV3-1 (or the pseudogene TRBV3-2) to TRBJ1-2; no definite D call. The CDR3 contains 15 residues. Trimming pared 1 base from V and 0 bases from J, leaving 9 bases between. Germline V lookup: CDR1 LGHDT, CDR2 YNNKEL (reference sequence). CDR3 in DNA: TGTGCCAGCAGCCAAGGTGCTACCGCTAACTATGGCTACACCTTC. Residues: CASSQGATANYGYTF.

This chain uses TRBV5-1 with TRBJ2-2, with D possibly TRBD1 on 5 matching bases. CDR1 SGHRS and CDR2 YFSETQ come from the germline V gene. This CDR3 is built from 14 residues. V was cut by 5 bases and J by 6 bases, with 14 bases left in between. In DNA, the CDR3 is TGCGCCAGCAGAAAGGTGCAGGGTGCCGGGGAGCTGTTTTTT. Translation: CASRKVQGAGELFF.

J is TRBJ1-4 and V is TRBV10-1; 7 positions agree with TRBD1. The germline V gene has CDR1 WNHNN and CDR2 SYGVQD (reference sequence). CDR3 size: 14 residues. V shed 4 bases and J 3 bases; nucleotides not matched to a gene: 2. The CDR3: CASSAGTANEKLFF. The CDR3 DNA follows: TGCGCCAGCAGTGCCGGGACAGCTAATGAAAAACTGTTTTTT.

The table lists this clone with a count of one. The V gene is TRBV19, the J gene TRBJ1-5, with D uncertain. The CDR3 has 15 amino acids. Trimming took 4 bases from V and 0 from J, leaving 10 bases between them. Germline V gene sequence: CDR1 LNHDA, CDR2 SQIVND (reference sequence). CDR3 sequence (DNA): TGTGCCAGTAGTAACCCGACATATAGCAATCAGCCCCAGCATTTT. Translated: CASSNPTYSNQPQHF.

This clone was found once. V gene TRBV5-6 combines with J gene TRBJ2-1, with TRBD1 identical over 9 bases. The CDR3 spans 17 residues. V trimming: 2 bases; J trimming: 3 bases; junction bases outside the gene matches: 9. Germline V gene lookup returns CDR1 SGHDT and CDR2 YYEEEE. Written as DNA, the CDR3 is TGTGCCAGCAGCTTTTGGACAGGGGTACGATTCTACAATGAGCAGTTCTTC. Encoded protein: CASSFWTGVRFYNEQFF.

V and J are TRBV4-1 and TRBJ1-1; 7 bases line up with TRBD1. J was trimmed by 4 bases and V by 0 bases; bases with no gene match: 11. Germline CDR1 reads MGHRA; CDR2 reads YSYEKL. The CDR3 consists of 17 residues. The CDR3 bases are TGCGCCAGCAGCCAAGAAACCGGGACAGAACGGGGCACTGAAGCTTTCTTT. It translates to CASSQETGTERGTEAFF.

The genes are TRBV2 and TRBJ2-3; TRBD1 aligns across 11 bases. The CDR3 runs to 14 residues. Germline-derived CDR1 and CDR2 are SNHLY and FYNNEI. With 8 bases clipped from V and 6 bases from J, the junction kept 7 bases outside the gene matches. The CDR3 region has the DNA TGTGCCAGCGGGACAGGGGGTCAGTCCGATACGCAGTATTTT. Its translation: CASGTGGQSDTQYF.

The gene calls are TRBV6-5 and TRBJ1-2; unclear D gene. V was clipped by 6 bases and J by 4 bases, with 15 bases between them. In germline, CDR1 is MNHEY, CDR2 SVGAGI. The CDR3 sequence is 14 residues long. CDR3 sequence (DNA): TGTGCCAGCAGCCCGGGTCCCAGCACCTATGGCTACACCTTC. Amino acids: CASSPGPSTYGYTF.

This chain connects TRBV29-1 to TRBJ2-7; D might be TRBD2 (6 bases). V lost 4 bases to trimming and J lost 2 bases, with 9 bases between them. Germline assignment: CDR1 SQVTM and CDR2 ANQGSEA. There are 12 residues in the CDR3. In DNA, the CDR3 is TGCAGCGTTGGCGCGGGGACCTACGAGCAGTACTTC. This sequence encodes CSVGAGTYEQYF.

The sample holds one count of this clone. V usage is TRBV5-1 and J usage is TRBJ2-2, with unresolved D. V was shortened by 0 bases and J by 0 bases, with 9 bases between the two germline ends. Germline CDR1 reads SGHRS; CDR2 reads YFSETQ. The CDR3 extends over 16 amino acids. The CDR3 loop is CASSLGSSSNTGELFF. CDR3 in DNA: TGCGCCAGCAGCTTGGGTAGTAGCTCGAACACCGGGGAGCTGTTTTTT.

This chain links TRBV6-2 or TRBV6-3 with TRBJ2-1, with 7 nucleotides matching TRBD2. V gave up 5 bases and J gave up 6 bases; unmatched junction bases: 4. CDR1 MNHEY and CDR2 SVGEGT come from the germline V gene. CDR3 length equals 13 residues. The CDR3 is CASSQTSSNEQFF. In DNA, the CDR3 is TGTGCCAGCAGTCAGACTAGCAGCAATGAGCAGTTCTTC.

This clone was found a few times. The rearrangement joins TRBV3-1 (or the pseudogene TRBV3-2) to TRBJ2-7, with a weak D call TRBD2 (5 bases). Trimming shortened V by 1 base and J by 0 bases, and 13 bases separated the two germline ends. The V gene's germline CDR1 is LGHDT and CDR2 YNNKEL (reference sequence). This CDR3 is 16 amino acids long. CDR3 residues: CASSQGNGVSSYEQYF. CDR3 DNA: TGTGCCAGCAGCCAAGGTAACGGGGTGAGCTCCTACGAGCAGTACTTC.

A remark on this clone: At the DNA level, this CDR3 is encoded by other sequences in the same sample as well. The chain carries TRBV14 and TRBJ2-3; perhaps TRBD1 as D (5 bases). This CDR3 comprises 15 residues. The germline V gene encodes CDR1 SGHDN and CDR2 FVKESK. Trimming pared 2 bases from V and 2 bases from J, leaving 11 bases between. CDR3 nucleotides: TGTGCCAGCAGCCAACGTGGGGCCCCCACAGATACGCAGTATTTT. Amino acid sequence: CASSQRGAPTDTQYF.